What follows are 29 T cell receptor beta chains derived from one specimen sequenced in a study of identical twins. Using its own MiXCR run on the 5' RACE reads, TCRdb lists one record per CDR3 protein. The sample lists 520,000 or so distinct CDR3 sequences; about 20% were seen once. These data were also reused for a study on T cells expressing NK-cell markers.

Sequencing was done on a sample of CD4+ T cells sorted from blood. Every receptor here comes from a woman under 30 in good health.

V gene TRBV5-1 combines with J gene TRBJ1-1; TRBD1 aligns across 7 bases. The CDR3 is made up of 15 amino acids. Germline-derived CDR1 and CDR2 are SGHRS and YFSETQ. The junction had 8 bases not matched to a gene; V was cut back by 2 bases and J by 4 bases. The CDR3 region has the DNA TGCGCCAGCAGCTTCAAGGACAGGCAAACCACTGAAGCTTTCTTT. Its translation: CASSFKDRQTTEAFF.

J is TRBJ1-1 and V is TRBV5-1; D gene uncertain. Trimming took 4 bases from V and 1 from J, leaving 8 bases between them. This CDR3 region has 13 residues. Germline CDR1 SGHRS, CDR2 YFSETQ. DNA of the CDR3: TGCGCCAGCAGCCCACACCAGAACACTGAAGCTTTCTTT. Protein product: CASSPHQNTEAFF.

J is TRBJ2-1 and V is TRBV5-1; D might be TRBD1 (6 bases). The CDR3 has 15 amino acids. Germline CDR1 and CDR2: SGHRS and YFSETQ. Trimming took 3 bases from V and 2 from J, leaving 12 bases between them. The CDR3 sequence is CASSSPQGPYNEQFF. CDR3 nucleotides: TGCGCCAGCAGCTCCCCACAGGGACCCTACAATGAGCAGTTCTTC.

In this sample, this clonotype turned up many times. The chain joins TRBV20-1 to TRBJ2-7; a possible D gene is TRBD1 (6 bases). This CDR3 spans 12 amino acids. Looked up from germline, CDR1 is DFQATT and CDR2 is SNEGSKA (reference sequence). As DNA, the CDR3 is TGCAGCCTCCGTGGACAGACCTACGAGCAGTACTTC. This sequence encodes CSLRGQTYEQYF.

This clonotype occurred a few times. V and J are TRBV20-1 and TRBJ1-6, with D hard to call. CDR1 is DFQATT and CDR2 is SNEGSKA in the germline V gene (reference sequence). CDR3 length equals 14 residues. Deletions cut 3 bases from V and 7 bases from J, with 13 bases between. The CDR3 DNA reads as TGCAGTGCTAGTTCCACACATCTCAATTCACCCCTCCACTTT. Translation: CSASSTHLNSPLHF.

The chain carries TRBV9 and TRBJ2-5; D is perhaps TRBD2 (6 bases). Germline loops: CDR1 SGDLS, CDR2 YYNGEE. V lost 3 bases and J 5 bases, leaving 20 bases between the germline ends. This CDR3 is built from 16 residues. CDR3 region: CASSARPGAGGETQYF. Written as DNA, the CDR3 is TGTGCCAGCAGCGCCAGACCGGGAGCTGGAGGGGAGACCCAGTACTTC.

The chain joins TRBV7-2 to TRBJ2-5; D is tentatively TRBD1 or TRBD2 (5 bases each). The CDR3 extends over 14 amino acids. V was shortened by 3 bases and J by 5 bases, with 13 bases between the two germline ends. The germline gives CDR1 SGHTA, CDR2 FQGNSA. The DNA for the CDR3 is TGTGCCAGCAGCTTCGGGACCGCCTGGGAGACCCAGTACTTC. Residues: CASSFGTAWETQYF.

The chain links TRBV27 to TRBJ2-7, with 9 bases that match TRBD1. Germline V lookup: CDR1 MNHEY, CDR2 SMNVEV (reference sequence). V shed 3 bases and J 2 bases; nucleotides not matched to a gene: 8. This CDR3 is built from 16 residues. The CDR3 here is CASSLYAGTGPYEQYF. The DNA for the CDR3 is TGTGCCAGCAGTTTGTACGCCGGGACAGGGCCCTACGAGCAGTACTTC.

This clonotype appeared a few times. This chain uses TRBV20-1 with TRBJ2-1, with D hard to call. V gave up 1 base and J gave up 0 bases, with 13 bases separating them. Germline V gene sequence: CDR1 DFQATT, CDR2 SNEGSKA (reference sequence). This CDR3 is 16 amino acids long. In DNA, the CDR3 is TGCAGTGCTAGAGTCCTCAGAAGTCACTCCTACAATGAGCAGTTCTTC. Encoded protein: CSARVLRSHSYNEQFF.

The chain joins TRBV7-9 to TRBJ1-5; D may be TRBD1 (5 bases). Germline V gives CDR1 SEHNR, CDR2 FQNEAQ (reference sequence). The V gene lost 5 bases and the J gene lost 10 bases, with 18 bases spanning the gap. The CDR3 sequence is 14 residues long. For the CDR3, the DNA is TGTGCCAGCAGCCCTGGGGGACTTAAGGATCCCCAGCATTTT. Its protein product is CASSPGGLKDPQHF.

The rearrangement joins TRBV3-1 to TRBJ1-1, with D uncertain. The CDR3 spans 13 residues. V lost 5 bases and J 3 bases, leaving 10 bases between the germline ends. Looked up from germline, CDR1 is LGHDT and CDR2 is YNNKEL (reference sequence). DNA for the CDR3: TGTGCCAGCAGCGACTCCGGGTACACTGAAGCTTTCTTT. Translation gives CASSDSGYTEAFF. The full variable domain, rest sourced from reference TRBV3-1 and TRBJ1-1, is DTAVSQTPKYLVTQMGNDKSIKCEQNLGHDTMYWYKQDSKKFLKIMFSYNNKELIINETVPNRFSPKSPDKAHLNLHINSLELGDSAVYFCASSDSGYTEAFFGQGTRLTVV.

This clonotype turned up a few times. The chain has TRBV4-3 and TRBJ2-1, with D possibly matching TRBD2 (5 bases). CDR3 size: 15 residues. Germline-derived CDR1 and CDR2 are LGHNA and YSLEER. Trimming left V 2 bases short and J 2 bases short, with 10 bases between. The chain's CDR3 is CASSQIATTYNEQFF. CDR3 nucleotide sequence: TGCGCCAGCAGCCAAATAGCGACTACCTACAATGAGCAGTTCTTC.

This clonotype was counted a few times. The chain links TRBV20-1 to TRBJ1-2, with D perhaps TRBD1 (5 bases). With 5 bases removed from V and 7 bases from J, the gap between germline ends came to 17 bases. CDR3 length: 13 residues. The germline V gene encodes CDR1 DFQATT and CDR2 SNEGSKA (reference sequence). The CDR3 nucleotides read TGCAGTGCTCGGGGACCCGTTATTACTGGCTACACCTTC. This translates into CSARGPVITGYTF.

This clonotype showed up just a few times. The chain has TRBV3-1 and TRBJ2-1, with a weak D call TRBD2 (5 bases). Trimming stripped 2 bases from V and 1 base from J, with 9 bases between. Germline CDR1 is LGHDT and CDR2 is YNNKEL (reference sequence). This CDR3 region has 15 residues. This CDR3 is CASSQWVASYNEQFF. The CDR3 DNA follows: TGTGCCAGCAGCCAATGGGTAGCGTCCTACAATGAGCAGTTCTTC.

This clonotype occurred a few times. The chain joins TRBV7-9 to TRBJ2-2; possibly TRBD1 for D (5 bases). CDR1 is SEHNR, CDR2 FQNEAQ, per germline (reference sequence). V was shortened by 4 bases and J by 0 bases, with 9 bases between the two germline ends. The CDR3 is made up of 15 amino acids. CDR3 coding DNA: TGTGCCAGCAGCTCCAGGACACCGAACACCGGGGAGCTGTTTTTT. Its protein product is CASSSRTPNTGELFF.

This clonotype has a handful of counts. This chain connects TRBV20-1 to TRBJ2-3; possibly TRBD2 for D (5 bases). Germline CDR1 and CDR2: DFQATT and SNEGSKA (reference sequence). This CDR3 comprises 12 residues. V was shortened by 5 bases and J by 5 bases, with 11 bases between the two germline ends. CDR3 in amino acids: CSAPDSIDTQYF. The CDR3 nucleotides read TGCAGTGCTCCGGACTCCATAGATACGCAGTATTTT.

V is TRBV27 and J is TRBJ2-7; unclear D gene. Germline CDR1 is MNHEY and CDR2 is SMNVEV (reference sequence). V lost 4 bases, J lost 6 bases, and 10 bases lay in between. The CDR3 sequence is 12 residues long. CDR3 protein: CASSSSGFEQYF. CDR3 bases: TGTGCCAGCAGTTCCTCTGGGTTCGAGCAGTACTTC.

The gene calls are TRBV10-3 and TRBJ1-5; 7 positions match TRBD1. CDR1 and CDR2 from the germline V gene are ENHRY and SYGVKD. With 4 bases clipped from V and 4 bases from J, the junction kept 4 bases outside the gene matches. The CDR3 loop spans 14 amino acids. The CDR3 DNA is TGTGCCATCAGTGGGGGACAGACTAATCAGCCCCAGCATTTT. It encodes CAISGGQTNQPQHF.

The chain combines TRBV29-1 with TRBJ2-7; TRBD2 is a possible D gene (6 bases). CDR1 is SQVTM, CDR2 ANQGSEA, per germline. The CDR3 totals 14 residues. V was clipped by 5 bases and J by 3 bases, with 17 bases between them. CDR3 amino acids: CSVTIGGTIYEQYF. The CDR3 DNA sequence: TGCAGCGTTACTATCGGCGGGACCATCTACGAGCAGTACTTC.

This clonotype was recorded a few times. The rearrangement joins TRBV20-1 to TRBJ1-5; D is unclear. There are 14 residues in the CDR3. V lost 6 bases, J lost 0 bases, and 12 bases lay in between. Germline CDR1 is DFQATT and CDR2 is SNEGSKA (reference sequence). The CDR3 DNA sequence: TGCAGTGCCATGACCGACTATAGCAATCAGCCCCAGCATTTT. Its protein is CSAMTDYSNQPQHF.

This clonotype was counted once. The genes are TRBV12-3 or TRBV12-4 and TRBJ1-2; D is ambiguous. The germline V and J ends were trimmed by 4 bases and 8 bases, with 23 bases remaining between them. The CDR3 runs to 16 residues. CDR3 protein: CASSSTSRLEGGGYTF. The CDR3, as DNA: TGTGCCAGCAGTTCAACGTCTAGGCTGGAAGGTGGCGGCTACACCTTC.

The CDR3 spells CASSGGEVADTQYF. In nucleotides, the CDR3 is TGCGCCAGTTCGGGGGGGGAAGTAGCAGATACGCAGTATTTT. The V and J genes are TRBV5-1 and TRBJ2-3; TRBD2 matches 8 bases. The CDR3 is made up of 14 amino acids. CDR1 is SGHRS and CDR2 is YFSETQ in the germline V gene. Losses at the gene ends were 8 bases for V and 4 bases for J; bases not matched to a gene: 9. Supplemented by reference TRBV5-1 and TRBJ2-3, the full variable domain reads KAGVTQTPRYLIKTRGQQVTLSCSPISGHRSVSWYQQTPGQGLQFLFEYFSETQRNKGNFPGRFSGRQFSNSRSEMNVSTLELGDSALYLCASSGGEVADTQYFGPGTRLTVL.

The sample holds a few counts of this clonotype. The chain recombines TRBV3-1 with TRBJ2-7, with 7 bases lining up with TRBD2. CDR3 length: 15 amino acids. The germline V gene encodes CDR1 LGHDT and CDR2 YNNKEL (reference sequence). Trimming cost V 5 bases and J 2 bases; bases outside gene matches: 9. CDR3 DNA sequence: TGTGCCAGCAGCGGCGGGAGTTGGAGCACCTACGAGCAGTACTTC. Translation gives CASSGGSWSTYEQYF.

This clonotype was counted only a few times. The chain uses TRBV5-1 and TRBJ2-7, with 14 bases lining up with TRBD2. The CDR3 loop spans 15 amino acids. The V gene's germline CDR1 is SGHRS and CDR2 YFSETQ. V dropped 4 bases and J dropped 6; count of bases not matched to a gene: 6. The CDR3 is CASSPAGTSGSEQYF. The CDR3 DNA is TGCGCCAGCAGCCCCGCCGGGACTAGCGGGAGCGAGCAGTACTTC.

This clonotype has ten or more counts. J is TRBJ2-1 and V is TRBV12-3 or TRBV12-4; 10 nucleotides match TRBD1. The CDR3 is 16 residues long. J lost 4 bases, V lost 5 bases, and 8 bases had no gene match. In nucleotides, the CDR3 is TGTGCCAGCAGTCCCGGACAGGGGGTACTGTACAATGAGCAGTTCTTC. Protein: CASSPGQGVLYNEQFF.

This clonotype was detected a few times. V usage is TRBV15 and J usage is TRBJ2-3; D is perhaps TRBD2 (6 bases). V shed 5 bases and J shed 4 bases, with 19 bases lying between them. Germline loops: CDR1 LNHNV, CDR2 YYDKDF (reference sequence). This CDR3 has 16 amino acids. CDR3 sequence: CATSGVSGAKADTQYF. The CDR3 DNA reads TGTGCCACCAGCGGGGTTAGCGGAGCAAAGGCAGATACGCAGTATTTT.

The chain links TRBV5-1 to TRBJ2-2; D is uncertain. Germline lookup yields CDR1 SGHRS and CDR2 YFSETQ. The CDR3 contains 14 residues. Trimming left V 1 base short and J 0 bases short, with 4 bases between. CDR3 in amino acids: CASSLTANTGELFF. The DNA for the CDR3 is TGCGCCAGCAGCTTGACGGCGAACACCGGGGAGCTGTTTTTT.

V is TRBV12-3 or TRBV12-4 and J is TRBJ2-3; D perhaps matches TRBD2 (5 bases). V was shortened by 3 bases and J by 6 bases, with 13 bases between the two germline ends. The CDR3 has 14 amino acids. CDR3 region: CASSLSLASDTQYF. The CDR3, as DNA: TGTGCCAGCAGTTTGTCGCTAGCCTCGGATACGCAGTATTTT.

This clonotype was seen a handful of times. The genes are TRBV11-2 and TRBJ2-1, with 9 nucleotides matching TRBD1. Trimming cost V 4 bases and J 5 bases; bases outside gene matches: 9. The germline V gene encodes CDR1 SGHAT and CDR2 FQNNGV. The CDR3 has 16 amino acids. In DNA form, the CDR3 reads TGTGCCAGCAGCTCCCTCGGACAGGGGAGAAACAATGAGCAGTTCTTC. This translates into CASSSLGQGRNNEQFF.